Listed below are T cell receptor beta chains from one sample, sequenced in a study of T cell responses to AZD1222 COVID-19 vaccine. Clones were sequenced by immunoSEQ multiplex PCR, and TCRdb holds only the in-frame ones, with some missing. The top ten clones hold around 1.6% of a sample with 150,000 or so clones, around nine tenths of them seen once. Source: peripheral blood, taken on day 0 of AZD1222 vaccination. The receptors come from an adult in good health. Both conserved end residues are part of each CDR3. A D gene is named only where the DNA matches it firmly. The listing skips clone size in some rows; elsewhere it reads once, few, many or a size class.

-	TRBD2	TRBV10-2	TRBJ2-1	TGCGCCAGCAGTGAGGTAGCGGGAGTCTACAATGAGCAGTTCTTC	CASSEVAGVYNEQFF
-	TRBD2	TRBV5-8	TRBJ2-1	TGTGCCAGCACCAAAAGCGGGAGGGCCTCCTACAATGAGCAGTTCTTC	CASTKSGRASYNEQFF
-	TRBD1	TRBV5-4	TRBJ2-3	TGTGCCAGCAGCGACAGGGGGTATACGCAGTATTTT	CASSDRGYTQYF
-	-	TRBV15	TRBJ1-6	TGTGCCACCAGCAGAGAGAGGAGTCCCTATAATTCACCCCTCCACTTT	CATSRERSPYNSPLHF
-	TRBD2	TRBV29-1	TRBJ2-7	TGCAGCGTTGGGACTAGCGGGAGCGAGCAGTACTTC	CSVGTSGSEQYF
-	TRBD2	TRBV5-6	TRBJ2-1	TGTGCCAGCAGCTCGGCTAGCGGAGTCTCCTACAATGAGCAGTTCTTC	CASSSASGVSYNEQFF
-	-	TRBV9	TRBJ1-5	TGTGCCAGCAGCGGAGGGTATAGCAATCAGCCCCAGCATTTT	CASSGGYSNQPQHF
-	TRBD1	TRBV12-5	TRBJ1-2	TGTGCTAGTGGTTCCGGACAGGGTAATAACTATGGCTACACCTTC	CASGSGQGNNYGYTF
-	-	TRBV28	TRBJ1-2	TGTGCCAGCAGCCCGGGACAATTTGACGGCTACACCTTC	CASSPGQFDGYTF
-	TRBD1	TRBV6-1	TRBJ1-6	TGTGCCAGCAGTGGGGTTGACAGGGGAAATAATTCACCCCTCCACTTT	CASSGVDRGNNSPLHF
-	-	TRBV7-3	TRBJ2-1	TGTGCCAGCAGCTTGCCTGGGGGAGGGGGTAATGAGCAGTTCTTC	CASSLPGGGGNEQFF
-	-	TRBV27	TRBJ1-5	TGTGCCAGCAGGAGCAGCGGGACCCCCAATCAGCCCCAGCATTTT	CASRSSGTPNQPQHF
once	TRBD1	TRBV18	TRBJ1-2	TGTGCCAGCTCACGGACAGGGACTCCTTATGGCTACACCTTC	CASSRTGTPYGYTF
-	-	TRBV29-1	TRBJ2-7	TGCAGCGTTGAAAGGGGGGAGGGCTACGAGCAGTACTTC	CSVERGEGYEQYF
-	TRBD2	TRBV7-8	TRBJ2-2	TGTGCCAGCAGCTTAGGTGGACTAGCGGGGACCGGGGAGCTGTTTTTT	CASSLGGLAGTGELFF
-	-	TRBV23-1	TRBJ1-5	TGCGCCAGCAGTGCGGATACAGGCCAGGTCCCTCGCCACGATCAGCCCCAGCATTTT	CASSADTGQVPRHDQPQHF